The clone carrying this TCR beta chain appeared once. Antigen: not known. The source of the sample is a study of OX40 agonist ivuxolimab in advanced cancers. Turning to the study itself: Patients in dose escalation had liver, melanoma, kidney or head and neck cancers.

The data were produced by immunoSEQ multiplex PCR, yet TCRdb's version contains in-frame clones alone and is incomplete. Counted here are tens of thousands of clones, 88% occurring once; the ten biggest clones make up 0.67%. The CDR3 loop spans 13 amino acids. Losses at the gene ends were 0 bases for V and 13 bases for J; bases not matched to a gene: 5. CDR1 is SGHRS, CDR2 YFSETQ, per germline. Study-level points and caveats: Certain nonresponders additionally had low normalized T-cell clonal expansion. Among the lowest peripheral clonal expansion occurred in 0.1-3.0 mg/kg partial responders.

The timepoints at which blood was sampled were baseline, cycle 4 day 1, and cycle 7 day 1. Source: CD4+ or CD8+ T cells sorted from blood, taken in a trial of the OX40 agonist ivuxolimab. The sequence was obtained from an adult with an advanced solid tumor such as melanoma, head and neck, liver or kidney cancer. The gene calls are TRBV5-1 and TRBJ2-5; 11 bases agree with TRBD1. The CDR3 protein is CASSLAGQGAWYF. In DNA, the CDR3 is TGCGCCAGCAGCTTGGCCGGACAGGGGGCTTGGTACTTC.